This T cell receptor (beta chain) derives from a study of OX40 agonist ivuxolimab in advanced cancers. For the study at large: Partial response was recorded in three patients: one hepatocellular carcinoma and two cutaneous melanoma cases.

Study-level points and caveats: Some patients without response likewise showed low normalized clonal expansion.

TCRdb's table, derived via immunoSEQ multiplex PCR, lists solely in-frame clones and lacks some. The sample lists about 73,000 clones, 90% to 95% occurring once. The germline gives CDR1 LNHDA, CDR2 SQIVND (reference sequence). J was trimmed by 6 bases and V by 5 bases; bases with no gene match: 13. This CDR3 spans 16 amino acids. Concerning this clone: Its antigen remains unknown.

The source was CD4+ or CD8+ T cells sorted from blood, collected in a trial of the OX40 agonist ivuxolimab. The sequence was collected from an adult with an advanced solid tumor such as melanoma, head and neck, liver or kidney cancer. The gene calls are TRBV19 and TRBJ1-1; 9 bases line up with TRBD1. The CDR3 spells CASSPGQGMMGAEAFF. CDR3 nucleotides: TGTGCCAGTAGTCCGGGACAGGGAATGATGGGGGCTGAAGCTTTCTTT. The whole variable domain, filled in from reference TRBV19 and TRBJ1-1, reads DGGITQSPKYLFRKEGQNVTLSCEQNLNHDAMYWYRQDPGQGLRLIYYSQIVNDFQKGDIAEGYSVSREKKESFPLTVTSAQKNPTAFYLCASSPGQGMMGAEAFFGQGTRLTVV.